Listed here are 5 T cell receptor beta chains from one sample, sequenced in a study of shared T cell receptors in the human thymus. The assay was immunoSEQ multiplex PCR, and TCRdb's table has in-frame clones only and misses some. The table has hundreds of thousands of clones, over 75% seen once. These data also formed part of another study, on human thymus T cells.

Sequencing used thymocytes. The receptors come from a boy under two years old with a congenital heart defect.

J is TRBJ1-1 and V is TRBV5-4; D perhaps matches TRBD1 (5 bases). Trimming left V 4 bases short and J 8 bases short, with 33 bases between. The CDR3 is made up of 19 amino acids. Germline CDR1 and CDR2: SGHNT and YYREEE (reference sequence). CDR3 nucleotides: TGTGCCAGCAGCCTAAACGACAGCCTCGCCTGTACTGACGGGCGAGAAGCTTTCTTT. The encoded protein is CASSLNDSLACTDGREAFF.

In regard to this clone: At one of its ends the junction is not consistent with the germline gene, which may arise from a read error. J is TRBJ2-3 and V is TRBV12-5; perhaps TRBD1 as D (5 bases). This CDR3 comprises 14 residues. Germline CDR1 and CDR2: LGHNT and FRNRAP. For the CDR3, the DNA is TGTGCTAGTGGCTTGGACACCCGCACAGATACGCAGTATTTT. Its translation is CASGLDTRTDTQYF.

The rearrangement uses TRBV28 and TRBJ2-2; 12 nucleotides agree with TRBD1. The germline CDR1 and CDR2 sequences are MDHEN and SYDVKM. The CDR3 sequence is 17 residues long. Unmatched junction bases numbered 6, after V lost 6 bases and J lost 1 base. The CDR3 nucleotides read TGTGCCAGCAGCCGGGACAGGGGGCTCCAGAACACCGGGGAGCTGTTTTTT. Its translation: CASSRDRGLQNTGELFF.

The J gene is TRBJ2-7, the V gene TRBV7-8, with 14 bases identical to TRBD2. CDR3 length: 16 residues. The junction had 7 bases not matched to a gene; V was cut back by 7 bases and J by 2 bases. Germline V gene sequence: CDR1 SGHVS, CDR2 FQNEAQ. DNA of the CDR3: TGTGCCAGCAACCCCGGACTAGCGGGGGGCCCCTACGAGCAGTACTTC. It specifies CASNPGLAGGPYEQYF.

CDR3 loop: CASSAQPEPPGKNTGELFF. The CDR3 DNA follows: TGTGCCAGCAGCGCCCAACCAGAGCCACCGGGAAAAAACACCGGGGAGCTGTTTTTT. The chain is built from TRBV7-9 and TRBJ2-2, with TRBD2 as a possible D gene (5 bases). Trimming took 5 bases from V and 2 from J, leaving 24 bases between them. The CDR3 covers 19 residues. Germline values: CDR1 SEHNR, CDR2 FQNEAQ (reference sequence).